These T cell receptor beta chains were read from a single sample in a study of blood T cells in healthy people across ages. MiXCR, run by TCRdb on the 5' RACE reads, gives a single entry per CDR3 protein. Of approximately 690,000 distinct CDR3 sequences listed, under 70% are singletons. Sequencing was done on a sample of blood. The receptors come from a man in his sixties in good health. The CDR3 runs from the conserved cysteine through the conserved F or W. Each record gives: CDR3 protein, CDR3 DNA, clone size, J gene, D gene, V gene. A D gene is named only where the DNA matches it firmly. Clone size is given for some rows only: seen once, a few or many times, or a class if the clone is expanded.

cdr3_aa: CASSLAGTGGMYEQYF; cdr3_nt: TGCGCCAGCAGCTTGGCTGGAACAGGGGGCATGTACGAGCAGTACTTC; clone_size: once; j_call: TRBJ2-7; d_call: TRBD1; v_call: TRBV5-1
cdr3_aa: CASSEFCSGTGSSGANVLTF; cdr3_nt: TGTGCCAGCAGTGAATTTTGTTCCGGGACAGGGAGCTCTGGGGCCAACGTCCTGACTTTC; clone_size: -; j_call: TRBJ2-6; d_call: TRBD1; v_call: TRBV6-1
cdr3_aa: CASSNGRANNEQFF; cdr3_nt: TGTGCCAGCAGTAATGGCAGAGCCAACAATGAGCAGTTCTTC; clone_size: once; j_call: TRBJ2-1; d_call: -; v_call: TRBV6-5
cdr3_aa: CSARAGGSDQPQHF; cdr3_nt: TGCAGTGCTAGGGCAGGGGGCTCCGATCAGCCCCAGCATTTT; clone_size: -; j_call: TRBJ1-5; d_call: TRBD1; v_call: TRBV20-1
cdr3_aa: CASSTGQENTGELFF; cdr3_nt: TGTGCCAGCAGCACGGGACAGGAAAACACCGGGGAGCTGTTTTTT; clone_size: once; j_call: TRBJ2-2; d_call: TRBD1; v_call: TRBV11-1
cdr3_aa: CASSYLSGLGQETQYF; cdr3_nt: TGTGCCAGCAGCTACCTCTCGGGTTTGGGCCAAGAGACCCAGTACTTC; clone_size: once; j_call: TRBJ2-5; d_call: -; v_call: TRBV7-9
cdr3_aa: CASSPPGDPNTEAFF; cdr3_nt: TGTGCCAGCTCACCACCCGGGGACCCGAACACTGAAGCTTTCTTT; clone_size: once; j_call: TRBJ1-1; d_call: -; v_call: TRBV18
cdr3_aa: CSARDPPGLSQETQYF; cdr3_nt: TGCAGTGCTAGAGACCCACCGGGACTATCCCAAGAGACCCAGTACTTC; clone_size: few; j_call: TRBJ2-5; d_call: TRBD2; v_call: TRBV20-1
cdr3_aa: CAISEGRVRDEQYF; cdr3_nt: TGTGCCATCAGTGAGGGCAGGGTCAGGGATGAGCAGTACTTC; clone_size: -; j_call: TRBJ2-5; d_call: -; v_call: TRBV10-3
cdr3_aa: CASSPTTGAPNEKLFF; cdr3_nt: TGTGCCAGCAGTCCCACTACAGGGGCGCCAAATGAAAAACTGTTTTTT; clone_size: -; j_call: TRBJ1-4; d_call: TRBD1; v_call: TRBV2
cdr3_aa: CSAQATSYNEQFF; cdr3_nt: TGCAGTGCTCAAGCGACTAGCTACAATGAGCAGTTCTTC; clone_size: -; j_call: TRBJ2-1; d_call: -; v_call: TRBV20-1
cdr3_aa: CASSQTRQGPETQYF; cdr3_nt: TGCGCCAGCAGCCAAACCCGACAGGGGCCAGAGACCCAGTACTTC; clone_size: -; j_call: TRBJ2-5; d_call: TRBD1; v_call: TRBV4-1
cdr3_aa: CASSQTLNTEAFF; cdr3_nt: TGTGCCAGCAGCCAGACATTGAACACTGAAGCTTTCTTT; clone_size: -; j_call: TRBJ1-1; d_call: -; v_call: TRBV5-6
cdr3_aa: CASSLPLGANNEQYF; cdr3_nt: TGTGCCAGCAGCTTACCCCTCGGGGCGAACAATGAGCAGTACTTC; clone_size: -; j_call: TRBJ2-5; d_call: -; v_call: TRBV7-9
cdr3_aa: CASSYGQTYEQYF; cdr3_nt: TGCGCCAGCAGTTACGGACAGACCTACGAGCAGTACTTC; clone_size: few; j_call: TRBJ2-7; d_call: -; v_call: TRBV5-1
cdr3_aa: CSVTRTGKSYEQYF; cdr3_nt: TGCAGCGTTACCCGGACAGGGAAGTCCTACGAGCAGTACTTC; clone_size: -; j_call: TRBJ2-7; d_call: TRBD1; v_call: TRBV29-1
cdr3_aa: CSARGFQGRREQYF; cdr3_nt: TGCAGTGCTAGAGGTTTCCAGGGGAGGCGCGAGCAGTACTTC; clone_size: -; j_call: TRBJ2-7; d_call: -; v_call: TRBV20-1
cdr3_aa: CASSHEGTEAFF; cdr3_nt: TGTGCCAGCAGCCACGAGGGCACTGAAGCTTTCTTT; clone_size: -; j_call: TRBJ1-1; d_call: -; v_call: TRBV7-9
cdr3_aa: CASSLVFRDTQYF; cdr3_nt: TGTGCCAGCAGCCTGGTTTTTAGAGATACGCAGTATTTT; clone_size: -; j_call: TRBJ2-3; d_call: -; v_call: TRBV5-5
cdr3_aa: CASSPTLTGGITNEKLFF; cdr3_nt: TGTGCCAGCAGCCCCACCCTAACAGGGGGGATCACTAATGAAAAACTGTTTTTT; clone_size: -; j_call: TRBJ1-4; d_call: TRBD1; v_call: TRBV7-8
cdr3_aa: CASSRTSGGDWTQYF; cdr3_nt: TGTGCCAGCAGCAGGACTAGCGGGGGAGATTGGACCCAGTACTTC; clone_size: few; j_call: TRBJ2-5; d_call: TRBD2; v_call: TRBV7-9
cdr3_aa: CASTPRTGGWEAKNIQYF; cdr3_nt: TGTGCCAGCACCCCCCGGACAGGGGGATGGGAAGCCAAAAACATTCAGTACTTC; clone_size: -; j_call: TRBJ2-4; d_call: TRBD1; v_call: TRBV6-4
cdr3_aa: CASSSGAAGGRNEQFF; cdr3_nt: TGTGCCAGCAGTTCCGGGGCAGCGGGGGGGCGGAATGAGCAGTTCTTC; clone_size: -; j_call: TRBJ2-1; d_call: TRBD2; v_call: TRBV28
cdr3_aa: CSATGLAQETQYF; cdr3_nt: TGCAGTGCTACCGGACTAGCACAAGAGACCCAGTACTTC; clone_size: -; j_call: TRBJ2-5; d_call: TRBD2; v_call: TRBV20-1
cdr3_aa: CASLGLDIQYF; cdr3_nt: TGTGCCAGCTTGGGCCTAGACATTCAGTACTTC; clone_size: -; j_call: TRBJ2-4; d_call: -; v_call: TRBV6-2/TRBV6-3
cdr3_aa: CASSYSSRQGFRETQYF; cdr3_nt: TGTGCCAGCAGTTACTCGAGCCGACAGGGGTTTCGAGAGACCCAGTACTTC; clone_size: -; j_call: TRBJ2-5; d_call: TRBD1; v_call: TRBV6-2/TRBV6-3
cdr3_aa: CASSQVTGRYGYTF; cdr3_nt: TGTGCCAGCAGCCAAGTCACAGGGAGATATGGCTACACCTTC; clone_size: few; j_call: TRBJ1-2; d_call: -; v_call: TRBV3-1
cdr3_aa: CSVDTGAGANVLTF; cdr3_nt: TGCAGCGTTGATACAGGGGCCGGGGCCAACGTCCTGACTTTC; clone_size: -; j_call: TRBJ2-6; d_call: TRBD1; v_call: TRBV29-1
cdr3_aa: CASSLGTGVAHEQYF; cdr3_nt: TGCGCCAGCAGCTTGGGGACAGGGGTGGCCCACGAGCAGTACTTC; clone_size: -; j_call: TRBJ2-7; d_call: TRBD1; v_call: TRBV5-1
cdr3_aa: CSAGTSGGASEQFF; cdr3_nt: TGCAGCGCCGGGACTAGCGGGGGGGCAAGTGAGCAGTTCTTC; clone_size: once; j_call: TRBJ2-1; d_call: TRBD2; v_call: TRBV29-1
cdr3_aa: CSARDGGRPQHF; cdr3_nt: TGCAGTGCTAGGGATGGAGGACGGCCCCAGCATTTT; clone_size: -; j_call: TRBJ1-5; d_call: -; v_call: TRBV20-1
cdr3_aa: CASSRTGLNQPQHF; cdr3_nt: TGTGCCAGCAGTCGGACAGGTCTTAATCAGCCCCAGCATTTT; clone_size: few; j_call: TRBJ1-5; d_call: TRBD1; v_call: TRBV7-9
cdr3_aa: CASSVGPGGQKTQYF; cdr3_nt: -; clone_size: once; j_call: TRBJ2-4; d_call: -; v_call: TRBV7-7
cdr3_aa: CASSLAGGRANTGELFF; cdr3_nt: TGTGCCAGCAGTTTAGCGGGCGGAAGGGCGAACACCGGGGAGCTGTTTTTT; clone_size: -; j_call: TRBJ2-2; d_call: -; v_call: TRBV12-3/TRBV12-4
cdr3_aa: CASTYGDGTYGYTF; cdr3_nt: TGTGCCAGCACCTACGGCGACGGTACCTATGGCTACACCTTC; clone_size: once; j_call: TRBJ1-2; d_call: -; v_call: TRBV6-5
cdr3_aa: CASSFTSGRRMNTEAFF; cdr3_nt: TGTGCCAGCAGCTTCACTTCGGGACGTAGGATGAACACTGAAGCTTTCTTT; clone_size: -; j_call: TRBJ1-1; d_call: -; v_call: TRBV7-2
cdr3_aa: CASSLLGQGNYGYTF; cdr3_nt: TGTGCCAGCAGTTTACTGGGACAGGGGAACTATGGCTACACCTTC; clone_size: few; j_call: TRBJ1-2; d_call: TRBD1; v_call: TRBV27
cdr3_aa: CSARDGRTTSQETQYF; cdr3_nt: TGCAGTGCTAGAGATGGCCGGACTACTTCTCAAGAGACCCAGTACTTC; clone_size: -; j_call: TRBJ2-5; d_call: -; v_call: TRBV20-1
cdr3_aa: CSARDWGQGREKETQYF; cdr3_nt: TGCAGTGCTAGAGATTGGGGCCAAGGACGGGAGAAAGAGACCCAGTACTTC; clone_size: -; j_call: TRBJ2-5; d_call: -; v_call: TRBV20-1
cdr3_aa: CASSKGLGRHSPLHF; cdr3_nt: TGTGCCAGCAGCAAAGGACTGGGACGGCATTCACCCCTCCACTTT; clone_size: -; j_call: TRBJ1-6; d_call: -; v_call: TRBV21-1
cdr3_aa: CASSEGQGNSPLHF; cdr3_nt: TGCGCCAGCAGTGAAGGACAGGGGAATTCACCCCTCCACTTT; clone_size: many; j_call: TRBJ1-6; d_call: TRBD1; v_call: TRBV10-1
cdr3_aa: CASSGVPNTEAFF; cdr3_nt: TGTGCCAGCAGCGGGGTCCCGAACACTGAAGCTTTCTTT; clone_size: -; j_call: TRBJ1-1; d_call: -; v_call: TRBV11-2
cdr3_aa: CASSRPSSYNEQFF; cdr3_nt: TGTGCCAGCTCACGACCCAGCTCCTACAATGAGCAGTTCTTC; clone_size: few; j_call: TRBJ2-1; d_call: -; v_call: TRBV18
cdr3_aa: CASSYSVGGYEQFF; cdr3_nt: TGTGCCAGCAGTTACTCAGTAGGCGGGTATGAGCAGTTCTTC; clone_size: many; j_call: TRBJ2-1; d_call: -; v_call: TRBV6-2/TRBV6-3
cdr3_aa: CSARPESYNEQFF; cdr3_nt: TGCAGTGCTAGACCGGAGTCCTACAATGAGCAGTTCTTC; clone_size: -; j_call: TRBJ2-1; d_call: -; v_call: TRBV20-1
cdr3_aa: CASSPNRQSNQPRHF; cdr3_nt: TGTGCCAGCAGCCCGAATCGACAGAGCAATCAGCCCCGGCATTTT; clone_size: -; j_call: TRBJ1-5; d_call: -; v_call: TRBV7-2
cdr3_aa: CSASVAGGRNEQFF; cdr3_nt: TGCAGTGCTAGTGTCGCGGGGGGGAGGAATGAGCAGTTCTTC; clone_size: -; j_call: TRBJ2-1; d_call: TRBD2; v_call: TRBV20-1
cdr3_aa: CASSPTGVNSGANVLTF; cdr3_nt: TGTGCCAGCAGTCCAACAGGGGTAAACTCTGGGGCCAACGTCCTGACTTTC; clone_size: -; j_call: TRBJ2-6; d_call: TRBD1; v_call: TRBV7-2
cdr3_aa: CASSEGGFRYEQYF; cdr3_nt: TGTGCCAGCAGCGAAGGGGGGTTCCGCTACGAGCAGTACTTC; clone_size: -; j_call: TRBJ2-7; d_call: -; v_call: TRBV12-3/TRBV12-4
cdr3_aa: CASSRDGSYEQFF; cdr3_nt: TGTGCCAGCAGCAGGGACGGATCCTACGAGCAGTTCTTC; clone_size: -; j_call: TRBJ2-1; d_call: -; v_call: TRBV25-1
cdr3_aa: CASSPLSNSYEQYF; cdr3_nt: TGTGCCAGCAGCCCTCTGTCGAACAGCTACGAGCAGTACTTC; clone_size: -; j_call: TRBJ2-7; d_call: -; v_call: TRBV7-2
cdr3_aa: CTSSVGENEQFF; cdr3_nt: TGTACCAGCAGCGTAGGGGAGAATGAGCAGTTCTTC; clone_size: once; j_call: TRBJ2-1; d_call: -; v_call: TRBV9
cdr3_aa: CASSQPALGEETQYF; cdr3_nt: TGTGCCAGCAGCCAACCCGCTTTAGGCGAAGAGACCCAGTACTTC; clone_size: many; j_call: TRBJ2-5; d_call: -; v_call: TRBV3-1
cdr3_aa: CSAGKDTYYGYTF; cdr3_nt: TGCAGCGCTGGGAAGGACACTTACTATGGCTACACCTTC; clone_size: few; j_call: TRBJ1-2; d_call: -; v_call: TRBV29-1
cdr3_aa: CASSFGTAYGYTF; cdr3_nt: TGTGCCAGCAGTTTCGGGACAGCCTATGGCTACACCTTC; clone_size: few; j_call: TRBJ1-2; d_call: TRBD1; v_call: TRBV12-3/TRBV12-4
cdr3_aa: CASSLVRGGLNEQFF; cdr3_nt: TGTGCCAGCAGCTTAGTGCGGGGGGGCCTCAATGAGCAGTTCTTC; clone_size: many; j_call: TRBJ2-1; d_call: TRBD2; v_call: TRBV7-2
cdr3_aa: CSAWGPEIRYEQYF; cdr3_nt: TGCAGTGCCTGGGGCCCAGAAATCCGCTACGAGCAGTACTTC; clone_size: -; j_call: TRBJ2-7; d_call: -; v_call: TRBV20-1
cdr3_aa: CASSQEVRTGELFF; cdr3_nt: TGTGCCAGCAGCCAAGAAGTCCGAACCGGGGAGCTGTTTTTT; clone_size: -; j_call: TRBJ2-2; d_call: -; v_call: TRBV7-2
cdr3_aa: CSARDRISGAYNEQFF; cdr3_nt: TGCAGTGCTAGAGACCGAATCAGCGGGGCCTACAATGAGCAGTTCTTC; clone_size: few; j_call: TRBJ2-1; d_call: TRBD2; v_call: TRBV20-1
cdr3_aa: CATSRDLGTGETQYF; cdr3_nt: TGTGCCACCAGCAGAGATCTCGGGACAGGAGAGACCCAGTACTTC; clone_size: few; j_call: TRBJ2-5; d_call: TRBD1; v_call: TRBV15